This T cell receptor (beta chain) is from a study of T cell repertoires in cytomegalovirus infection (dated by TCRdb to 2018 to 2020). As for the study more broadly: The peptide stimulations were aimed at well-studied HLA-B-restricted epitopes as well as recently identified HLA-C-restricted CMV epitopes, whose presentation resists viral immunomodulation. Because public TCR beta signatures pointed to carriage of CMV infection together with the matching HLA type, the HLA type of each donor mattered for the analysis. Study-wide conclusions, independent of this receptor: The ex vivo response was dominated by HLA-C-restricted CMV-specific TCR beta clonotypes, and the single most frequent clonotype in two of eight donors was supplied by these HLA-C-restricted clonotypes. In both this cohort and an independent roughly 360-donor cohort, the cumulative frequency of public TCR beta family members distinguished carriers of CMV infection plus the relevant HLA type.

The V end gives up 9 bases and the J end 4 bases, leaving 19 bases in the junction not matched to a gene. Its CDR3 holds 17 amino acids, cysteine through phenylalanine. CDR3 DNA is the only sequence kept; it has 51 bases, read in frame from the first base. As encoded in the germline V gene (reference sequence), CDR1 is SEHNR while CDR2 is FQNEAQ. About this clonotype itself: Which antigen it targets is not known. Base quality data are lacking; no much larger clone is found one base away.

This sample was sequenced with an Illumina HiSeq 1500. The raw public data were reprocessed by TCRdb itself: fastp quality trimming at Q25, MiXCR clonotype calling, in-frame beta chains only. Entries that share a CDR3 protein sequence are merged under the most common genes and DNA. The sample has fewer than 1,000,000 distinct CDR3 sequences on record, less than 35% of them singletons. The top ten constitute 11% to 15% of the sample. Explained via the paper, the treatment or condition label denotes: in vitro stimulation with specific CMV peptide epitopes to enrich CMV-specific T cells. The sequence joins TRBV7-9 to TRBJ1-1; 8 bases in the middle match TRBD1. Sequences were derived from cultured CD8+ T cells from PBMCs, sampled from culture after CMV antigen stimulation. This clonotype originated in a human donor in good health (CMV status not recorded). Some clones in this sample may be carry-over from other donors' samples. The nucleotide sequence reads as follows: TGTGCCAGTAGGGACGGACAGGGTGGGAGCAGGATCACTGAAGCTTTCTTT. It specifies CASRDGQGGSRITEAFF.